A few counts support the clone carrying this TCR beta chain. Its specificity is unknown. The sample comes from a study of identical twins. The study, taken as a whole, reports: Fewer insertions marked abundant cord blood beta clonotypes; young adult naive trended weakly, memory not at all. Twin-shared out-of-frame alpha sequences showed excess low generation probability.

V shed 1 base and J 2 bases; nucleotides not matched to a gene: 8. Germline V gives CDR1 SGHDN, CDR2 FVKESK. There are 17 residues in the CDR3. Via MiXCR, TCRdb re-called the 5' RACE reads, giving one row per CDR3 protein. The sample includes hundreds of thousands of distinct CDR3 sequences, 6.1% of them seen just once. This sequence joins TRBV14 and TRBJ2-1, with TRBD2 identical over 7 bases. The sequencing sample was made of naive T cells sorted from blood. The sequence was collected from a young man in good health. The CDR3 sequence is CASSQGIAGATYNEQFF. In nucleotides, the CDR3 is TGTGCCAGCAGCCAAGGTATAGCGGGCGCTACCTACAATGAGCAGTTCTTC.